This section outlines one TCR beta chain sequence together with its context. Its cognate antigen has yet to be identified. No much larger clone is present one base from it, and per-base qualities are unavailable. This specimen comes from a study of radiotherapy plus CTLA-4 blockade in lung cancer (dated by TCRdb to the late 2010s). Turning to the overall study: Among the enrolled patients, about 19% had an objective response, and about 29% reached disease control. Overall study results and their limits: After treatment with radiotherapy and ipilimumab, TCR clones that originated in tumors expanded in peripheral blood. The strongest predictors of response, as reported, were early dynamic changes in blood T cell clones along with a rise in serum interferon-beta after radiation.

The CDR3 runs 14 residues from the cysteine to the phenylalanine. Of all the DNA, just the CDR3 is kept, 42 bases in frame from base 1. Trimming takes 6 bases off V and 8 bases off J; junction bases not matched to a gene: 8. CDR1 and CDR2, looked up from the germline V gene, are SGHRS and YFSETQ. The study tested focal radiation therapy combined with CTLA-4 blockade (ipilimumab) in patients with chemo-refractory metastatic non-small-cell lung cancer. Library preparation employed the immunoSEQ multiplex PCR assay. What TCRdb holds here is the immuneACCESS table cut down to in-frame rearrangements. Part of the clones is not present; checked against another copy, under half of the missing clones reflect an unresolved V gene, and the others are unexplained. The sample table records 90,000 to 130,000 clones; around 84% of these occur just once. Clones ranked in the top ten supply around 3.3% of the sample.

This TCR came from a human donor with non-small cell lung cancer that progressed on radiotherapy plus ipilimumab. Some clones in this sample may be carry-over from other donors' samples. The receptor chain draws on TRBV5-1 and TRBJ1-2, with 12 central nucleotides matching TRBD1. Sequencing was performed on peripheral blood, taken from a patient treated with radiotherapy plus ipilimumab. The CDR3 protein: CASTWDRGLSGYTF. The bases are TGCGCCAGCACTTGGGACAGGGGGCTCTCGGGCTACACCTTC. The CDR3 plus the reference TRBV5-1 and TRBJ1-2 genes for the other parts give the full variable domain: KAGVTQTPRYLIKTRGQQVTLSCSPISGHRSVSWYQQTPGQGLQFLFEYFSETQRNKGNFPGRFSGRQFSNSRSEMNVSTLELGDSALYLCASTWDRGLSGYTFGSGTRLTVV.